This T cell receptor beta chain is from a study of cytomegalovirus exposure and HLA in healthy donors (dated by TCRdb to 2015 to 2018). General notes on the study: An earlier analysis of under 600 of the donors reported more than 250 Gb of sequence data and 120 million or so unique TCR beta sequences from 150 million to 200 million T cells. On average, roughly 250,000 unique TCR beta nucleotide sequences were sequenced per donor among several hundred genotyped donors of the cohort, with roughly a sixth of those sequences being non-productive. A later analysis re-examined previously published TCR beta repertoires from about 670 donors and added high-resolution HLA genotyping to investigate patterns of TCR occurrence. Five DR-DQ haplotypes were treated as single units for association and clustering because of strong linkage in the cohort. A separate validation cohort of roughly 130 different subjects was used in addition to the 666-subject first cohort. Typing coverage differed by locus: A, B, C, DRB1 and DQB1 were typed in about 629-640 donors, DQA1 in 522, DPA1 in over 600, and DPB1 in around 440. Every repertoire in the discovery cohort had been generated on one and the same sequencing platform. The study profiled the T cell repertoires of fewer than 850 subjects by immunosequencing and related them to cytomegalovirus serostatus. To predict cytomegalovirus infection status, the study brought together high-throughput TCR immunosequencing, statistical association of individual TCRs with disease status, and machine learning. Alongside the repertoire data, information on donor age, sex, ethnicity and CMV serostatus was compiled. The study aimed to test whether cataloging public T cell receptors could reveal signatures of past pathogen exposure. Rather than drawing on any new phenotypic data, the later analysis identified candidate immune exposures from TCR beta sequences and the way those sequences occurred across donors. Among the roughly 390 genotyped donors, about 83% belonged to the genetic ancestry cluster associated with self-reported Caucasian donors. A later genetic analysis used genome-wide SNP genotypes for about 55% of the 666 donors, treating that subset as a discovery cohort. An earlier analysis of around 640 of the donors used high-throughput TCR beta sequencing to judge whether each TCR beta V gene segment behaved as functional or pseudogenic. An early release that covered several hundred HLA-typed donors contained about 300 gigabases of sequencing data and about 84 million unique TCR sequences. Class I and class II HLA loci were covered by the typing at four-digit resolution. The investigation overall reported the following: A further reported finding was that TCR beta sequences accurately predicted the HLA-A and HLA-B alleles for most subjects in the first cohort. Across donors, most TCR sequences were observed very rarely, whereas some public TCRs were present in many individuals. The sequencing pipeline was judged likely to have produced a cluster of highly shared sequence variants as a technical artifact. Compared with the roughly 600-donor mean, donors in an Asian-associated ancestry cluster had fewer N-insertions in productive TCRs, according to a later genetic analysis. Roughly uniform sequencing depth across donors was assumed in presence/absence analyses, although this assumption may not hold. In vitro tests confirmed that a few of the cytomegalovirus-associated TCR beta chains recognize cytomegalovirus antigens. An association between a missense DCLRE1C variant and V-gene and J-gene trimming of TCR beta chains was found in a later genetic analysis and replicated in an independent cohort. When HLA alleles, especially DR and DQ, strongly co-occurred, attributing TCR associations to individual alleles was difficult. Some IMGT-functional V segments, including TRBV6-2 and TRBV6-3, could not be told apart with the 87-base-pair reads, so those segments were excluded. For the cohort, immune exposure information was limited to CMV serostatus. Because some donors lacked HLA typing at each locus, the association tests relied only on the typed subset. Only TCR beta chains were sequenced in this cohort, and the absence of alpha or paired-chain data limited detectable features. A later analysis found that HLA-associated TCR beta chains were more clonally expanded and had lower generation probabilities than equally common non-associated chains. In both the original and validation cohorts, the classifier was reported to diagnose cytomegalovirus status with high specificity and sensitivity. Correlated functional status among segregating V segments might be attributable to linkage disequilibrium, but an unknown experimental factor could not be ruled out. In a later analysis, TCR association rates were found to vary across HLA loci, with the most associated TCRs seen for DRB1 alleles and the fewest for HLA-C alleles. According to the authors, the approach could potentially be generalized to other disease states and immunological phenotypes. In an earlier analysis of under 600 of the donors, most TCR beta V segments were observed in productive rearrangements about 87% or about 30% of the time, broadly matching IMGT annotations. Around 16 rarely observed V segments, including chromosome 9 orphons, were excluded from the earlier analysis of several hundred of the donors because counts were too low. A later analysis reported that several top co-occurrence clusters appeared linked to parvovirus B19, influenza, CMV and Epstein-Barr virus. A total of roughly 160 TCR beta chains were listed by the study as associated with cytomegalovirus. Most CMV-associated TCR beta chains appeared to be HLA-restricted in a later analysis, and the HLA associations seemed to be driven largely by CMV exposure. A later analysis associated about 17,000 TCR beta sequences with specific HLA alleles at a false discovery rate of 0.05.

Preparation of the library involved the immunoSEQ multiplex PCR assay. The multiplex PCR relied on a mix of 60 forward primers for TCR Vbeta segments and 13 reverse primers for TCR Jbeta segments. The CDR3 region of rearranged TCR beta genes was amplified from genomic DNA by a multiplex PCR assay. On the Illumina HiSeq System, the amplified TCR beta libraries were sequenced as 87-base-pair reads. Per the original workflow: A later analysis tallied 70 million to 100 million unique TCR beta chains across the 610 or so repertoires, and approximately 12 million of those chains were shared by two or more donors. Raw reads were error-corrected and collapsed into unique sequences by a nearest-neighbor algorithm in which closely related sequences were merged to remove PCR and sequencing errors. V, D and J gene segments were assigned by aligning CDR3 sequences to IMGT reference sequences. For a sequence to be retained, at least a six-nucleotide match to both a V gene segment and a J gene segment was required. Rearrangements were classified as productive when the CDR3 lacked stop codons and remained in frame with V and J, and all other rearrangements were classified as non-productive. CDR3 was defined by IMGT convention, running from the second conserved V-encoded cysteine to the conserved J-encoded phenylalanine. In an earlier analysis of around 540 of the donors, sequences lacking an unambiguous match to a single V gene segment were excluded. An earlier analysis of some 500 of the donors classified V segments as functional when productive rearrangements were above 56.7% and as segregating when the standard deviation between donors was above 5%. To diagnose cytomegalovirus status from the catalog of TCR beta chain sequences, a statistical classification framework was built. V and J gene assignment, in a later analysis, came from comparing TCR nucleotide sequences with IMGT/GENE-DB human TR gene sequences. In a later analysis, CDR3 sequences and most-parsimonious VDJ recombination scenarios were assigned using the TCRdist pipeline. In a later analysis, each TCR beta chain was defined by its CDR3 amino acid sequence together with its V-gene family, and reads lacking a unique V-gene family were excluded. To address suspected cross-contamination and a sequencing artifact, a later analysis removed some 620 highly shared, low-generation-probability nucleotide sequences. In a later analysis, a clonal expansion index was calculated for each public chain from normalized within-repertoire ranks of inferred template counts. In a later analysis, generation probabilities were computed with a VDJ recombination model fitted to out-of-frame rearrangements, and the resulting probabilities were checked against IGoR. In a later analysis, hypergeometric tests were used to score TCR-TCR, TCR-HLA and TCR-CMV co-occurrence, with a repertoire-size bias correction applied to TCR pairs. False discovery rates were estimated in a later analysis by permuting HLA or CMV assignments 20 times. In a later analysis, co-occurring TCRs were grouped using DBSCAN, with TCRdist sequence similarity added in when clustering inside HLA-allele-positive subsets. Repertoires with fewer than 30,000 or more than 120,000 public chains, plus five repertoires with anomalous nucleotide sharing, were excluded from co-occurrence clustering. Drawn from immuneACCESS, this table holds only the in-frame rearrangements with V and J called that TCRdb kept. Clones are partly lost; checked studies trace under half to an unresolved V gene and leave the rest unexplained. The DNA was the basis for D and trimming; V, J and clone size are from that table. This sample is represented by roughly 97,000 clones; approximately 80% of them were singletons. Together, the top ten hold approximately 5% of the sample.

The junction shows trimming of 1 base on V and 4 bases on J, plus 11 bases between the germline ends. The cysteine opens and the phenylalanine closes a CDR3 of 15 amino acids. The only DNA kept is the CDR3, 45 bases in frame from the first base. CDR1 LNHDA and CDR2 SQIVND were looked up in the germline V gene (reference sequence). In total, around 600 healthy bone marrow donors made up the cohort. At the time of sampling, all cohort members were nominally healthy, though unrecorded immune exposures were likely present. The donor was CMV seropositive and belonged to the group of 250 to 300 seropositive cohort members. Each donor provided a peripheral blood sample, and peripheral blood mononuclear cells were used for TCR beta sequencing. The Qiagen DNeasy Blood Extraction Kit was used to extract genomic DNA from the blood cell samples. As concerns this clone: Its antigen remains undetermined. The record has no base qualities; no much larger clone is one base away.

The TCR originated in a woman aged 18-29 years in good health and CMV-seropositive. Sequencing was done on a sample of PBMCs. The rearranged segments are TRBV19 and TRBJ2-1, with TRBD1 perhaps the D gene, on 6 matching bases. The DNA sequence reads TGTGCCAGTAGTATAGGCCCCGGACAGTACAATGAGCAGTTCTTC. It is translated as CASSIGPGQYNEQFF.